Below, 20 T cell receptor beta chains from the same sample are listed, as sequenced in a study of cytomegalovirus exposure and HLA in healthy donors. TCRdb keeps only in-frame clones here, not all; method: immunoSEQ multiplex PCR. The sample holds tens of thousands of clones, about 90% seen once. Sequencing used PBMCs. These receptors came from a woman younger than 35 in good health and CMV-seropositive.

The chain has TRBV10-2 and TRBJ2-5, with TRBD2 matching over 9 bases. The CDR3 is 14 amino acids. Germline assignment: CDR1 WSHSY and CDR2 SAAADI. V gave up 3 bases and J gave up 3 bases; unmatched junction bases: 2. The CDR3 loop reads CASSEVAGEETQYF. The CDR3 region has the DNA TGCGCCAGCAGTGAAGTAGCGGGGGAAGAGACCCAGTACTTC.

This chain links TRBV6-5 with TRBJ2-7; 7 bases match TRBD1. The V gene end was trimmed by 0 bases and the J gene end by 2 bases; junction bases not matched to a gene: 7. Germline loops: CDR1 MNHEY, CDR2 SVGAGI. This CDR3 comprises 16 residues. The CDR3 spells CASSYSRDRVTYEQYF. For the CDR3, the DNA is TGTGCCAGCAGTTACTCGCGAGACAGGGTTACCTACGAGCAGTACTTC.

The chain recombines TRBV7-9 with TRBJ2-1; 8 bases fit TRBD2. This CDR3 contains 19 residues. The germline V gene has CDR1 SEHNR and CDR2 FQNEAQ (reference sequence). Germline trimming cut 2 bases from V and 0 bases from J; bases unmatched to any gene: 12. The CDR3 DNA sequence: TGTGCCAGCAGCTTACTTTTTGATACTAGCGGTTACTCCTACAATGAGCAGTTCTTC. Its translation is CASSLLFDTSGYSYNEQFF.

The V and J genes are TRBV15 and TRBJ2-1, with 8 bases identical to TRBD2. With V trimmed by 5 bases and J by 7 bases, 13 bases remained unmatched. Germline CDR1 is LNHNV and CDR2 is YYDKDF (reference sequence). This CDR3 has 16 residues. The CDR3, as DNA: TGTGCCACCAGCCCCCAGGGGCGGGAGGTTCGGAATGAGCAGTTCTTC. This codes for CATSPQGREVRNEQFF.

The chain recombines TRBV11-2 with TRBJ2-3; 9 bases are shared with TRBD2. CDR1 is SGHAT and CDR2 is FQNNGV in the germline V gene. The ends lost 6 bases at V and 2 bases at J; junction bases unmatched: 6. The CDR3 sequence is 15 residues long. The CDR3 DNA sequence: TGTGCCAGCAGACCGATAGCGGGAGCCACAGATACGCAGTATTTT. It yields the protein CASRPIAGATDTQYF.

This chain connects TRBV2 to TRBJ2-6; a possible D gene is TRBD2 (7 bases). Per the germline V gene, CDR1 is SNHLY and CDR2 is FYNNEI. The V and J ends lost 7 bases and 7 bases respectively, with 14 bases between them. CDR3 length: 14 amino acids. The CDR3: CASNGGPGANVLTF. The CDR3 nucleotides read TGTGCCAGCAACGGGGGGCCCGGCGCCAACGTCCTGACTTTC.

This sequence joins TRBV5-5 and TRBJ2-7; 9 nucleotides agree with TRBD2. Germline V CDR1 and CDR2: SGHKS, YYEKEE (reference sequence). The CDR3 has 16 amino acids. Trimming took 2 bases from V and 1 from J; bases not matched to a gene: 7. The CDR3 protein is CASSLHFSGGSYEQYF. CDR3 DNA: TGTGCCAGCAGCTTACACTTTAGCGGGGGATCCTACGAGCAGTACTTC.

This chain links TRBV10-2 with TRBJ2-4; 11 bases align to TRBD2. The length of the CDR3 is 18 residues. The germline V gene has CDR1 WSHSY and CDR2 SAAADI. V lost 5 bases, J lost 5 bases, and 14 bases stayed unmatched. CDR3 region: CASSILAGGTSSENIQYF. The DNA for the CDR3 is TGCGCCAGCAGTATTCTAGCGGGGGGTACGTCTTCCGAAAACATTCAGTACTTC.

This rearrangement joins TRBV19 to TRBJ2-7; maybe TRBD1 (6 bases). This CDR3 has 14 residues. Germline V gene sequence: CDR1 LNHDA, CDR2 SQIVND (reference sequence). V was clipped by 3 bases and J by 0 bases, with 9 bases between them. CDR3 nucleotides: TGTGCCAGTAGTATGGCGACAGGCTCCTACGAGCAGTACTTC. It translates to CASSMATGSYEQYF.

This clone was recorded a few times. The chain's CDR3 is CASSPPSAMSAGELFF. The DNA for the CDR3 is TGTGCCAGTAGTCCCCCCAGCGCGATGAGCGCCGGGGAGCTGTTTTTT. The J gene is TRBJ2-2, the V gene TRBV19; D is unclear. CDR1 is LNHDA, CDR2 SQIVND, per germline (reference sequence). V was trimmed by 5 bases and J by 6 bases, leaving 19 bases between them. This CDR3 is built from 16 residues.

The chain has TRBV11-2 and TRBJ1-2, with D hard to call. CDR3 size: 15 residues. V was shortened by 4 bases and J by 1 base, with 13 bases between the two germline ends. The germline V gene has CDR1 SGHAT and CDR2 FQNNGV. CDR3 bases: TGTGCCAGCAGCTCCAATCGGCACAGTAACTATGGCTACACCTTC. This sequence encodes CASSSNRHSNYGYTF.

This clone was detected only once. The gene calls are TRBV6-1 and TRBJ2-7, with 10 positions matching TRBD1. From germline, CDR1 is MNHNS and CDR2 SASEGT. The CDR3 loop spans 16 amino acids. Losses at the gene ends were 2 bases for V and 5 bases for J; bases not matched to a gene: 9. The CDR3: CASSELGGTGVDEQYF. The CDR3 region has the DNA TGTGCCAGCAGTGAATTGGGGGGGACAGGGGTGGACGAGCAGTACTTC.

This clone was recorded only once. CDR3 DNA: TGTGCCACCAGCAATCGGGACACTGGAAACACCATATATTTT. It codes for CATSNRDTGNTIYF. This chain links TRBV15 with TRBJ1-3, with a possible D match to TRBD1 (6 bases). The CDR3 totals 14 residues. Germline V CDR1 and CDR2: LNHNV, YYDKDF (reference sequence). Trimming removed 4 bases from V and 2 bases from J, with 9 bases in between.

The DNA for the CDR3 is TGCGCCAGCAGCTTGGGGGACAACACAGATACGCAGTATTTT. Residues: CASSLGDNTDTQYF. The chain joins TRBV5-1 to TRBJ2-3; perhaps TRBD1 as D (6 bases). Trimming shortened V by 0 bases and J by 2 bases, and 7 bases separated the two germline ends. The CDR3 is 14 residues long. Looked up from germline, CDR1 is SGHRS and CDR2 is YFSETQ.

This chain links TRBV10-1 with TRBJ1-4, with 8 nucleotides matching TRBD1. CDR3 length: 14 residues. Unmatched junction bases numbered 4, after V lost 6 bases and J lost 4 bases. Germline-derived CDR1 and CDR2 are WNHNN and SYGVQD (reference sequence). DNA for the CDR3: TGCGCCAGCAGCGAGGACAGGGTTAATGAAAAACTGTTTTTT. Its protein product is CASSEDRVNEKLFF.

The chain uses TRBV5-1 and TRBJ2-7; a possible D gene is TRBD1 (5 bases). V was cut by 4 bases and J by 0 bases, with 11 bases left in between. CDR1 and CDR2 (germline): SGHRS, YFSETQ. This CDR3 contains 14 residues. The CDR3 DNA reads as TGCGCCAGCAGCCAGGGAACAGGCTCCTACGAGCAGTACTTC. This gives the protein CASSQGTGSYEQYF.

The chain recombines TRBV6-6 with TRBJ1-2, with D tentatively TRBD1 (5 bases). The CDR3 consists of 14 residues. Per the germline V gene, CDR1 is MNHNY and CDR2 is SVGAGI (reference sequence). V shed 0 bases and J shed 4 bases, with 9 bases lying between them. CDR3 DNA: TGTGCCAGCAGTTACTCCCGGGGGGGCTATGGCTACACCTTC. It specifies CASSYSRGGYGYTF.

This clone was observed a single time. V gene TRBV9 combines with J gene TRBJ2-3, with D maybe TRBD2 (5 bases). Germline V gene sequence: CDR1 SGDLS, CDR2 YYNGEE. The CDR3 spans 13 residues. V was pared by 0 bases and J by 8 bases, with 10 bases between. Here the CDR3 reads CASSVASSVTQYF. The CDR3 nucleotides read TGTGCCAGCAGCGTAGCTAGCTCGGTTACGCAGTATTTT.

This chain joins TRBV18 and TRBJ2-2, with D possibly matching TRBD1 (5 bases). V was shortened by 4 bases and J by 2 bases, with 11 bases between the two germline ends. The CDR3 length is 15 residues. Germline loops: CDR1 KGHSH, CDR2 LQKENI. The CDR3, as DNA: TGTGCCAGCTCACAACGGACAACTAACACCGGGGAGCTGTTTTTT. Translating it yields CASSQRTTNTGELFF.

The chain's CDR3 is CASSPDRGSYNEQFF. CDR3 nucleotide sequence: TGTGCCAGCAGCCCGGACAGGGGTTCCTACAATGAGCAGTTCTTC. This chain joins TRBV14 and TRBJ2-1, with 9 positions matching TRBD1. CDR3 length: 15 amino acids. The junction had 2 bases not matched to a gene; V was cut back by 4 bases and J by 1 base. Per the germline V gene, CDR1 is SGHDN and CDR2 is FVKESK.